Listed here are 20 T cell receptor beta chains from one sample, sequenced in a study of shared clonotypes between healthy human individuals. The protocol was immunoSEQ multiplex PCR, while the TCRdb copy is restricted to in-frame clones and leaves out a portion. The sample contains more than 2 million clones, 95% of which appear only once. Sequencing was done on a sample of naive CD4+ T cells sorted from blood. This sample's subset: CD45RA+ positively selected. Receptors were obtained from a young man in good health.

CDR3 coding DNA: TGTGCCTGGAGTAGTGGTACCGGGGACTTCATGGGCCACTATCAGCCCCAGCATTTT. Translating it yields CAWSSGTGDFMGHYQPQHF. The chain is built from TRBV30 and TRBJ1-5; weak D call: TRBD1 (5 bases). The CDR3 consists of 19 residues. Germline V gene lookup returns CDR1 GTSNPN and CDR2 SVGIG (reference sequence). V lost 2 bases to trimming and J lost 5 bases, with 28 bases between them.

The chain employs TRBV11-2 and TRBJ1-2; tentative D call: TRBD1 (5 bases). V was trimmed by 0 bases and J by 4 bases, leaving 12 bases between them. The CDR3 is 15 residues long. Germline V gene data show CDR1 as SGHAT and CDR2 as FQNNGV. The CDR3 here is CASSLDQQAVYGYTF. Written as DNA, the CDR3 is TGTGCCAGCAGCTTAGATCAACAGGCGGTCTATGGCTACACCTTC.

On this clone itself: Other DNA sequences in this sample translate to the same CDR3. V is TRBV29-1 and J is TRBJ2-3, with 12 nucleotides matching TRBD2. The CDR3 is 15 amino acids. The germline V gene encodes CDR1 SQVTM and CDR2 ANQGSEA. V dropped 1 base and J dropped 1; count of bases not matched to a gene: 0. In DNA, the CDR3 is TGCAGCGTTGAAGGGACTAGCGGGGGCACAGATACGCAGTATTTT. Its translation is CSVEGTSGGTDTQYF.

The V and J genes are TRBV7-2 and TRBJ1-5; 7 bases fit TRBD1. Germline V CDR1 and CDR2: SGHTA, FQGNSA. The ends lost 6 bases at V and 4 bases at J; junction bases unmatched: 15. This CDR3 is built from 17 residues. In nucleotides, the CDR3 is TGTGCCAGCAGTCCCCTAAACACAGGGGTGAAAAATCAGCCCCAGCATTTT. It specifies CASSPLNTGVKNQPQHF. Full variable domain (remainder filled in from reference TRBV7-2 and TRBJ1-5): GAGVSQSPSNKVTEKGKDVELRCDPISGHTALYWYRQSLGQGLEFLIYFQGNSAPDKSGLPSDRFSAERTGGSVSTLTIQRTQQEDSAVYLCASSPLNTGVKNQPQHFGDGTRLSIL.

The V gene is TRBV6-1, the J gene TRBJ2-1, with 13 bases matching TRBD2. Per the germline V gene, CDR1 is MNHNS and CDR2 is SASEGT. The V gene end was trimmed by 0 bases and the J gene end by 7 bases; junction bases not matched to a gene: 6. The CDR3 is 17 residues long. This chain's CDR3 is CASSEAPRTSGGNEQFF. The CDR3 DNA reads TGTGCCAGCAGTGAAGCTCCCCGGACTAGCGGGGGAAATGAGCAGTTCTTC.

This sequence joins TRBV5-6 and TRBJ2-4; maybe TRBD1 (5 bases). The V and J ends lost 0 bases and 0 bases respectively, with 10 bases between them. The germline V gene has CDR1 SGHDT and CDR2 YYEEEE. This CDR3 comprises 16 residues. The chain's CDR3 is CASSLDRQGAKNIQYF. In nucleotides, the CDR3 is TGTGCCAGCAGCTTGGACAGGCAAGGAGCCAAAAACATTCAGTACTTC.

The chain has TRBV30 and TRBJ1-2; no reliable D call. V was pared by 0 bases and J by 3 bases, with 11 bases between. The CDR3 contains 14 residues. Looked up from germline, CDR1 is GTSNPN and CDR2 is SVGIG (reference sequence). The CDR3 region is CAWSVRARDYGYTF. For the CDR3, the DNA is TGTGCCTGGAGTGTAAGGGCCAGAGACTATGGCTACACCTTC.

The sample holds one count of this clone. The chain joins TRBV4-1 to TRBJ2-5; D is unresolved. In germline, CDR1 is MGHRA, CDR2 YSYEKL. CDR3 length: 16 residues. Trimming left V 0 bases short and J 0 bases short, with 11 bases between. DNA of the CDR3: TGCGCCAGCAGCCAAGATGCGGCACCCGACCAAGAGACCCAGTACTTC. This codes for CASSQDAAPDQETQYF.

The chain is built from TRBV6-1 and TRBJ2-7; D might be TRBD2 (5 bases). Trimming removed 3 bases at V and 2 bases at J, with 8 bases between. In germline, CDR1 is MNHNS, CDR2 SASEGT. The CDR3 totals 13 residues. CDR3 residues: CASSDYGTYEQYF. The CDR3 DNA reads TGTGCCAGCAGTGATTACGGGACCTACGAGCAGTACTTC.

In this sample, this clone turned up once. The chain has TRBV9 and TRBJ1-3, with D perhaps matching TRBD1 (6 bases). Germline-derived CDR1 and CDR2 are SGDLS and YYNGEE. Trimming shortened V by 0 bases and J by 1 base, and 11 bases separated the two germline ends. CDR3 size: 16 residues. The DNA for the CDR3 is TGTGCCAGCAGCGTAGATCCGGACAGATCTGGAAACACCATATATTTT. Residues: CASSVDPDRSGNTIYF.

In nucleotides, the CDR3 is TGTGCCAGCAGACTCGGGCTAGCGGGAGGGCAAGAGACCCAGTACTTC. Protein: CASRLGLAGGQETQYF. J is TRBJ2-5 and V is TRBV5-4; 12 bases map to TRBD2. This CDR3 is 16 amino acids long. Germline lookup yields CDR1 SGHNT and CDR2 YYREEE (reference sequence). J lost 2 bases, V lost 5 bases, and 7 bases had no gene match.

On this clone: The sample carries other DNA sequences with the same CDR3. This chain connects TRBV20-1 to TRBJ2-7; D not certain. Germline V gene data show CDR1 as DFQATT and CDR2 as SNEGSKA (reference sequence). Trimming removed 2 bases from V and 4 bases from J, with 6 bases in between. The CDR3 extends over 11 amino acids. CDR3 protein: CSARPTYEQYF. CDR3 in DNA: TGCAGTGCTAGACCCACTTACGAGCAGTACTTC.

The chain combines TRBV19 with TRBJ1-5; possible D gene TRBD1, 5 bases. The V gene's germline CDR1 is LNHDA and CDR2 SQIVND (reference sequence). V was pared by 8 bases and J by 3 bases, with 8 bases between. The CDR3 is 12 residues long. CDR3 region: CASWGNNQPQHF. For the CDR3, the DNA is TGTGCCAGTTGGGGGAACAATCAGCCCCAGCATTTT.

The chain uses TRBV4-1 and TRBJ2-2, with a tentative D call TRBD2 (7 bases). CDR1 is MGHRA, CDR2 YSYEKL, per germline. The CDR3 covers 17 residues. The ends were cut back, 4 bases at V and 3 bases at J, with 18 bases in the middle. In DNA form, the CDR3 reads TGCGCCAGCAGCCCCTCGGGGCGGGGGCCTTACACCGGGGAGCTGTTTTTT. It yields the protein CASSPSGRGPYTGELFF.

The rearrangement joins TRBV5-1 to TRBJ2-7; TRBD1 agrees at 9 bases. The CDR3 is 15 residues long. From germline, CDR1 is SGHRS and CDR2 YFSETQ. Trimming cost V 4 bases and J 3 bases; bases outside gene matches: 8. CDR3 nucleotide sequence: TGCGCCAGCAGCCCAGCCGGGACAGGGATCTACGAGCAGTACTTC. Its protein is CASSPAGTGIYEQYF.

This chain uses TRBV11-1 with TRBJ2-3; TRBD2 might be the D (5 bases). V lost 1 base and J lost 1, with 12 bases in between. The CDR3 is 16 residues long. Per germline, CDR1 SGHAT and CDR2 FQDESV (reference sequence). CDR3: CASSLGPGIGTDTQYF. CDR3 nucleotide sequence: TGTGCCAGCAGCTTAGGACCGGGGATCGGCACAGATACGCAGTATTTT.

This chain links TRBV5-3 with TRBJ2-1; 7 bases fit TRBD1. TRBV5-3 is identified as an open reading frame with a role that is uncertain. Trimming took 4 bases from V and 7 from J; bases not matched to a gene: 14. This CDR3 spans 16 amino acids. CDR3 region: CARSPRNQGVENEQFF. The CDR3 coding sequence is TGTGCCAGAAGCCCCCGCAACCAGGGGGTGGAAAATGAGCAGTTCTTC.

This chain uses TRBV5-6 with TRBJ1-4; D remains ambiguous. V was cut by 0 bases and J by 8 bases, with 5 bases left in between. Germline assignment: CDR1 SGHDT and CDR2 YYEEEE. The CDR3 sequence is 12 residues long. CDR3 amino acids: CASSLGLEKLFF. The CDR3 bases are TGTGCCAGCAGCTTGGGTTTGGAAAAACTGTTTTTT.

This chain links TRBV6-5 with TRBJ2-7; D is undetermined. Germline V CDR1 and CDR2: MNHEY, SVGAGI. The CDR3 is 11 residues long. V dropped 5 bases and J dropped 4 bases, with 6 bases sitting between them. The CDR3 DNA reads as TGTGCCAGCAGTCACAAGTACGAGCAGTACTTC. Protein product: CASSHKYEQYF.

This chain joins TRBV27 and TRBJ2-5, with 8 bases that match TRBD1. V was clipped by 5 bases and J by 0 bases; unmatched bases: 5. The CDR3 sequence is 15 residues long. The V gene's germline CDR1 is MNHEY and CDR2 SMNVEV (reference sequence). The CDR3 bases are TGTGCCAGCAGTCCGGGACAGGCCAACCAAGAGACCCAGTACTTC. Translation: CASSPGQANQETQYF.